The clone carrying this T cell receptor beta chain turned up a few times. The antigen is unknown. The V segment lost 2 bases and the J segment 1 base; nucleotides outside the gene matches: 16. Germline CDR1 reads GTSNPN; CDR2 reads SVGIG (reference sequence). CDR3 length equals 18 residues. Researchers amplified the TCR beta CDR3 regions from RNA transcripts. The TCR CDR3 was amplified in a first-round RT-PCR using the HTBI primer set. TCRdb analysed the multiplex PCR reads with MiXCR anew, one entry per CDR3 protein. Of under 600,000 distinct CDR3 sequences detected, about a sixth appear once; the ten largest clones hold less than 3.5%. Lactation, pregnancy, other autoimmune disease or uncontrolled infection excluded patients. This entry belongs to a study of T cells in Graves' hyperthyroidism and ophthalmopathy. Findings and limits, study-wide: The majority of expanded thyroid clonotypes above 0.001 also appeared in blood.

The V call is TRBV30, the J call TRBJ2-5, with 7 positions matching TRBD2. The specimen was blood. The receptor's source is a woman in her 40s with Graves' ophthalmopathy. The CDR3 loop reads CAWSPGWLAVSLQETQYF. As DNA, the CDR3 is TGTGCCTGGAGTCCCGGTTGGCTAGCGGTTTCCCTCCAAGAGACCCAGTACTTC.